Each of the 32 T cell receptor beta chains below was sequenced from the same sample in a study of graft-versus-host responses after intestinal transplantation. The data were produced by immunoSEQ multiplex PCR, yet TCRdb's version contains in-frame clones alone and is incomplete. The sample carries tens of thousands of clones, roughly 92% recorded once. The sequenced sample was bone marrow, obtained around 720 days after intestinal transplantation. All receptors come from a human patient who received an intestinal transplant, so some T cells may come from the graft donor.

This chain connects TRBV6-1 to TRBJ2-7, with 8 bases identical to TRBD2. Germline assignment: CDR1 MNHNS and CDR2 SASEGT. This CDR3 is built from 15 residues. V lost 2 bases, J lost 5 bases, and 8 bases stayed unmatched. CDR3 sequence reads: CASSENAAGVNEQYF. CDR3 coding DNA: TGTGCCAGCAGTGAAAACGCAGCGGGGGTCAACGAGCAGTACTTC.

J is TRBJ2-3 and V is TRBV27; 7 nucleotides align to TRBD2. Germline V CDR1 and CDR2: MNHEY, SMNVEV (reference sequence). After removal of 6 bases from V and 2 bases from J, the junction contained 17 bases not matched to a gene. The CDR3 spans 18 residues. The CDR3 loop reads CASRLWAALAEPTDTQYF. The CDR3 region has the DNA TGTGCCAGCAGACTTTGGGCGGCGCTAGCGGAGCCCACAGATACGCAGTATTTT.

This clone was counted once. The chain has TRBV6-6 and TRBJ2-7, with 11 bases that match TRBD2. Looked up from germline, CDR1 is MNHNY and CDR2 is SVGAGI (reference sequence). The CDR3 runs 15 residues. V was clipped by 7 bases and J by 3 bases; unmatched bases: 8. The CDR3 loop is CASTLTSGGVYEQYF. CDR3 DNA: TGTGCCAGCACCCTAACTAGCGGGGGAGTCTACGAGCAGTACTTC.

The CDR3, as DNA: TGTGCCAGTAGTAGGGGTGTGTACTACACTGAAGCTTTCTTT. This sequence encodes CASSRGVYYTEAFF. This chain uses TRBV19 with TRBJ1-1; D gene uncertain. Between the trimmed V and J ends, which lost 4 bases and 3 bases, there was a span of 12 bases. From germline, CDR1 is LNHDA and CDR2 SQIVND (reference sequence). This CDR3 has 14 residues.

The chain carries TRBV7-9 and TRBJ1-1; the match to TRBD1 covers 7 bases. V lost 5 bases, J lost 4 bases, and 10 bases stayed unmatched. The CDR3 runs 15 residues. Germline CDR1 reads SEHNR; CDR2 reads FQNEAQ (reference sequence). Here the CDR3 reads CASSQGDREITEAFF. For the CDR3, the DNA is TGTGCCAGCAGCCAAGGAGACAGGGAGATCACTGAAGCTTTCTTT.

The chain uses TRBV11-2 and TRBJ2-5; D is unclear. The V gene lost 1 base and the J gene lost 5 bases, with 8 bases spanning the gap. This CDR3 contains 13 residues. Germline CDR1 SGHAT, CDR2 FQNNGV. CDR3 bases: TGTGCCAGCAGCTTAGGGTCCCCCGAGACCCAGTACTTC. Its protein is CASSLGSPETQYF.

The chain joins TRBV5-4 to TRBJ2-2, with TRBD2 identical over 14 bases. With V trimmed by 5 bases and J by 1 base, 4 bases remained unmatched. Per the germline V gene, CDR1 is SGHNT and CDR2 is YYREEE (reference sequence). CDR3 length: 17 amino acids. The CDR3 coding sequence is TGTGCCAGCAGGCCCGGACTAGCGGGGGGGAACACCGGGGAGCTGTTTTTT. Translated: CASRPGLAGGNTGELFF.

CDR3 DNA: TGTGCTAGTGGTTTGGTTGGGGGATCTGTCATCGAGCAGTACTTC. Amino acids: CASGLVGGSVIEQYF. This sequence joins TRBV12-5 and TRBJ2-7; D could derive from TRBD1 or TRBD2 (5 bases each). The V gene's germline CDR1 is LGHNT and CDR2 FRNRAP. Trimming removed 0 bases from V and 6 bases from J, with 15 bases in between. This CDR3 has 15 amino acids.

This clone appeared once. V is TRBV15 and J is TRBJ2-1; 10 bases align to TRBD2. In germline, CDR1 is LNHNV, CDR2 YYDKDF (reference sequence). The CDR3 runs 14 residues. The junction had 2 bases not matched to a gene; V was cut back by 0 bases and J by 9 bases. CDR3 sequence reads: CATSREEREGEQFF. Written as DNA, the CDR3 is TGTGCCACCAGCAGAGAAGAGCGGGAGGGTGAGCAGTTCTTC.

CDR3 nucleotides: TGTGCCAGCAGCCAAGATCGAGACAGGGCAACTGAAGCTTTCTTT. Protein sequence: CASSQDRDRATEAFF. This chain joins TRBV4-2 and TRBJ1-1; TRBD1 matches at 7 bases. Per germline, CDR1 LGHNA and CDR2 YNFKEQ. The J segment lost 5 bases and the V segment lost 0 bases, leaving 6 bases of the junction unmatched. This CDR3 contains 15 residues.

The chain employs TRBV4-2 and TRBJ1-2, with 9 positions matching TRBD1. The junction had 15 bases not matched to a gene; V was cut back by 1 base and J by 0 bases. The CDR3 contains 20 residues. CDR1 LGHNA and CDR2 YNFKEQ come from the germline V gene. The DNA of the CDR3 is TGTGCCAGCAGCCAAGGCCCGTTTATCCGGGACAGGGTCGCTAACTATGGCTACACCTTC. It codes for CASSQGPFIRDRVANYGYTF.

The V call is TRBV27, the J call TRBJ1-1; 7 bases are shared with TRBD1. Germline loops: CDR1 MNHEY, CDR2 SMNVEV (reference sequence). The junction had 12 bases not matched to a gene; V was cut back by 6 bases and J by 5 bases. The CDR3 loop spans 15 amino acids. The CDR3 spells CASSPAGQGGTEAFF. The DNA for the CDR3 is TGTGCCAGCAGCCCAGCCGGGCAGGGGGGTACTGAAGCTTTCTTT.

The chain is built from TRBV10-3 and TRBJ2-7, with D possibly being TRBD1 (6 bases). Per germline, CDR1 ENHRY and CDR2 SYGVKD. Deletions cut 3 bases from V and 0 bases from J, with 12 bases between. CDR3 length equals 15 residues. The CDR3 loop reads CAISEEPDSSYEQYF. In DNA form, the CDR3 reads TGTGCCATCAGTGAAGAACCGGACAGCTCCTACGAGCAGTACTTC.

The J gene is TRBJ1-5, the V gene TRBV15; D ambiguous. V was pared by 1 base and J by 3 bases, with 7 bases between. CDR3 length equals 14 residues. Germline V gene data show CDR1 as LNHNV and CDR2 as YYDKDF (reference sequence). DNA of the CDR3: TGTGCCACCAGCAGAGCTGGGAACAATCAGCCCCAGCATTTT. Translation: CATSRAGNNQPQHF.

The genes are TRBV5-1 and TRBJ2-5, with D perhaps matching TRBD2 (5 bases). The CDR3 runs 14 residues. Trimming stripped 0 bases from V and 5 bases from J, with 11 bases between. Per germline, CDR1 SGHRS and CDR2 YFSETQ. This CDR3 is CASSLGGREETQYF. The CDR3 coding sequence is TGCGCCAGCAGCTTGGGGGGAAGGGAGGAGACCCAGTACTTC.

This clone was observed a few times. The V call is TRBV18, the J call TRBJ1-2; maybe TRBD1 (6 bases). The CDR3 runs to 13 residues. The V gene lost 6 bases and the J gene lost 4 bases, with 12 bases spanning the gap. CDR1 and CDR2 from the germline V gene are KGHSH and LQKENI. In DNA, the CDR3 is TGTGCCAGCTCCGACGGACAGATCTATGGCTACACCTTC. Protein product: CASSDGQIYGYTF.

The chain joins TRBV7-2 to TRBJ1-3; no firm D call. Trimming removed 0 bases at V and 4 bases at J, with 7 bases between. Germline V CDR1 and CDR2: SGHTA, FQGNSA. CDR3 length: 14 residues. The CDR3 protein is CASSLAGVGNTIYF. CDR3 nucleotides: TGTGCCAGCAGCTTAGCCGGCGTGGGAAACACCATATATTTT.

The chain is built from TRBV11-2 and TRBJ1-1, with unresolved D. V was shortened by 2 bases and J by 7 bases, with 8 bases between the two germline ends. Germline V gene sequence: CDR1 SGHAT, CDR2 FQNNGV. The CDR3 is 12 amino acids. CDR3 nucleotide sequence: TGTGCCAGCAGCTTAACCGGCATTGAAGCTTTCTTT. This sequence encodes CASSLTGIEAFF.

The rearrangement links TRBV5-5 to TRBJ2-1; 14 nucleotides line up with TRBD2. The CDR3 runs 17 residues. Germline CDR1 reads SGHKS; CDR2 reads YYEKEE (reference sequence). Trimming cost V 4 bases and J 5 bases; bases outside gene matches: 8. The CDR3 protein is CASSLNAGLAGDNEQFF. The CDR3 coding sequence is TGTGCCAGCAGCCTTAACGCGGGACTAGCGGGAGACAATGAGCAGTTCTTC.

The V gene is TRBV6-5, the J gene TRBJ1-4; D is ambiguous. Germline CDR1 reads MNHEY; CDR2 reads SVGAGI. This CDR3 spans 11 amino acids. V lost 6 bases and J lost 10, with 9 bases in between. CDR3 bases: TGTGCCAGCAGATTTCAGCGAAAACTGTTTTTT. It is translated as CASRFQRKLFF.

As DNA, the CDR3 is TGCGCCAGCAGCCGCCGGGACAGGGCGCGGGAGCAGTACTTC. As protein: CASSRRDRAREQYF. V and J are TRBV4-1 and TRBJ2-7; 9 nucleotides match TRBD1. This CDR3 has 14 residues. Germline CDR1 and CDR2: MGHRA and YSYEKL. V lost 4 bases, J lost 7 bases, and 8 bases stayed unmatched.

The chain combines TRBV7-3 with TRBJ2-3; D is uncertain. The CDR3 consists of 13 residues. Germline CDR1 SGHTA, CDR2 FQGTGA. The V end was cut by 1 base, the J end by 4 bases, with 6 bases between. The CDR3: CASSLNMADTQYF. The CDR3 nucleotides read TGTGCCAGCAGCTTAAATATGGCAGATACGCAGTATTTT.

V and J are TRBV11-2 and TRBJ2-7, with a weak D call TRBD2 (5 bases). CDR1 is SGHAT and CDR2 is FQNNGV in the germline V gene. V lost 1 base and J 6 bases, leaving 13 bases between the germline ends. The CDR3 extends over 14 amino acids. CDR3 protein: CASSLGWDGGEQYF. The CDR3 DNA sequence: TGTGCCAGCAGCTTAGGCTGGGATGGAGGCGAGCAGTACTTC. The variable domain in full, completed from reference TRBV11-2 and TRBJ2-7, reads EAGVAQSPRYKIIEKRQSVAFWCNPISGHATLYWYQQILGQGPKLLIQFQNNGVVDDSQLPKDRFSAERLKGVDSTLKIQPAKLEDSAVYLCASSLGWDGGEQYFGPGTRLTVT.

The genes are TRBV27 and TRBJ2-7; 12 bases are a match to TRBD2. The CDR3 is 15 residues long. V lost 4 bases and J lost 2; bases outside the gene matches: 3. Germline lookup yields CDR1 MNHEY and CDR2 SMNVEV (reference sequence). CDR3: CASSSSGRAPYEQYF. CDR3 bases: TGTGCCAGCAGTTCTAGCGGGAGGGCCCCCTACGAGCAGTACTTC.

The rearrangement joins TRBV7-3 to TRBJ2-1; 11 nucleotides line up with TRBD2. The germline V gene has CDR1 SGHTA and CDR2 FQGTGA. CDR3 length: 15 residues. V was pared by 5 bases and J by 7 bases, with 7 bases of the junction left unmatched. The CDR3 loop reads CASSTTSGSINEQFF. In DNA, the CDR3 is TGTGCCAGCAGCACTACTAGCGGGAGTATAAATGAGCAGTTCTTC.

The chain couples TRBV19 to TRBJ2-5, with D possibly matching TRBD1 (5 bases). Trimming removed 4 bases from V and 2 bases from J, with 14 bases in between. The CDR3 runs 15 residues. Germline lookup yields CDR1 LNHDA and CDR2 SQIVND (reference sequence). CDR3 sequence reads: CASSKTGSTQETQYF. The CDR3 nucleotides read TGTGCCAGTAGTAAAACAGGTTCGACACAAGAGACCCAGTACTTC.

A single count supports this clone. This sequence joins TRBV7-9 and TRBJ1-2, with D perhaps TRBD1 (5 bases). Germline loops: CDR1 SEHNR, CDR2 FQNEAQ (reference sequence). The CDR3 sequence is 15 residues long. V lost 5 bases and J lost 4, with 17 bases in between. The CDR3 DNA follows: TGTGCCAGCAGCGCCGACGGGGGAAGGGGCTATGGCTACACCTTC. It translates to CASSADGGRGYGYTF.

This CDR3 reads CASSGGTPTEAFF. The CDR3 DNA reads TGTGCCAGCAGTGGAGGGACACCGACTGAAGCTTTCTTT. The rearrangement links TRBV6-1 to TRBJ1-1; tentative D call: TRBD1 (6 bases). The germline V gene encodes CDR1 MNHNS and CDR2 SASEGT. V was pared by 4 bases and J by 5 bases, with 11 bases between. The CDR3 is made up of 13 amino acids.

V is TRBV2 and J is TRBJ2-2, with 8 positions matching TRBD1. V shed 5 bases, J shed 6 bases, and the junction held 8 bases outside the gene matches. Germline lookup yields CDR1 SNHLY and CDR2 FYNNEI. The length of the CDR3 is 15 residues. The CDR3 sequence is CASSPKKQGAGELFF. As DNA, the CDR3 is TGTGCCAGCAGTCCGAAGAAACAGGGGGCCGGGGAGCTGTTTTTT.

V usage is TRBV2 and J usage is TRBJ1-5, with a weak D call TRBD1 (6 bases). The germline V and J ends were trimmed by 0 bases and 6 bases, with 6 bases remaining between them. CDR3 size: 13 residues. Germline values: CDR1 SNHLY, CDR2 FYNNEI. As DNA, the CDR3 is TGTGCCAGCAGTGAAGCCAGGGGTCAGCCCCAGCATTTT. Amino acids: CASSEARGQPQHF.

The chain employs TRBV5-1 and TRBJ2-3; 9 bases line up with TRBD1. Trimming at V came to 3 bases and at J to 0 bases, leaving 5 bases not matched to a gene. CDR3 length: 16 residues. Germline values: CDR1 SGHRS, CDR2 YFSETQ. CDR3 nucleotide sequence: TGCGCCAGCAGCTGGCGGGACAGGGATAGCACAGATACGCAGTATTTT. Translating it yields CASSWRDRDSTDTQYF. Filled out from reference TRBV5-1 and TRBJ2-3, the complete variable domain reads KAGVTQTPRYLIKTRGQQVTLSCSPISGHRSVSWYQQTPGQGLQFLFEYFSETQRNKGNFPGRFSGRQFSNSRSEMNVSTLELGDSALYLCASSWRDRDSTDTQYFGPGTRLTVL.

This clone has only a few counts. The rearrangement joins TRBV7-9 to TRBJ1-5; D is unresolved. V was pared by 3 bases and J by 11 bases, with 8 bases between. The CDR3 runs to 11 residues. Germline V lookup: CDR1 SEHNR, CDR2 FQNEAQ (reference sequence). The CDR3 reads CASSFGEAQHF. CDR3 nucleotides: TGTGCCAGCAGCTTCGGGGAAGCCCAGCATTTT.